Listed below are T cell receptor beta chains from one sample, sequenced in a study of shared clonotypes between healthy human individuals. Sequencing used immunoSEQ multiplex PCR; TCRdb keeps in-frame clones, though not all of them. The sample includes over 2 million clones, 90% to 95% of them seen just once. Material for sequencing was naive CD4+ T cells sorted from blood. The receptors come from a man between 18 and 35 years old in good health. CDR3s include the opening cysteine and the closing phenylalanine or tryptophan. The D gene is left open where the match is weak. Size is stated for part of the rows, as once, few or many counts, or as a class when the clone is expanded.

D,V,size,J,DNA,CDR3
.,TRBV2,.,TRBJ1-5,TGTGCCAGCAGTGAAGGGGGGTATAGCAATCAGCCCCAGCATTTT,CASSEGGYSNQPQHF
.,TRBV18,.,TRBJ2-1,TGTGCCAGCTCACCCCTCAGCTTAGGGTACAATGAGCAGTTCTTC,CASSPLSLGYNEQFF
.,TRBV18,.,TRBJ2-7,TGTGCCAGCTCACCACGAGGGAGACTATCGTCCGAGCAGTACTTC,CASSPRGRLSSEQYF
TRBD2,TRBV10-1,.,TRBJ2-3,TGCGCCAGCAGTGATGGGACTAGTCGTACGCAGTATTTT,CASSDGTSRTQYF
TRBD2,TRBV7-7,.,TRBJ2-5,TGTGCTAGCAGCCCCCTAGCGGGGGCCAGGGGGGAGACCCAGTACTTC,CASSPLAGARGETQYF
.,TRBV2,.,TRBJ1-6,TGTGCCACCGGGACGGATTTCATTTCACCCCTCCACTTT,CATGTDFISPLHF
TRBD1,TRBV5-6,.,TRBJ1-1,TGTGCCAGCAGCTTGGTGGGACAGGGAGCCACTGAAGCTTTCTTT,CASSLVGQGATEAFF
TRBD2,TRBV6-1,.,TRBJ2-7,TGTGCCAGCAGTGAAAGACGGCGGGGGGATCCCTACGAGCAGTACTTC,CASSERRRGDPYEQYF
TRBD2,TRBV5-4,.,TRBJ2-7,TGTGCCAGCAGCGTGGGGCCTAGCGGGAGTATCTACGAGCAGTACTTC,CASSVGPSGSIYEQYF
TRBD1,TRBV6-5,.,TRBJ1-3,TGTGCCAGCAGCGGGACAGCCGGAAACACCATATATTTT,CASSGTAGNTIYF
TRBD2,TRBV13,.,TRBJ2-3,TGTGCCAGCAGCTTAGAGCTAGCGGGGAGCACAGATACGCAGTATTTT,CASSLELAGSTDTQYF
.,TRBV4-1,.,TRBJ2-1,TGCGCCAGCAGCCAAGCGATAAACTACAATGAGCAGTTCTTC,CASSQAINYNEQFF
TRBD2,TRBV9,.,TRBJ2-3,TGTGCCAGCAGCGTAGTTCCCCGGACTAGCGGGATGAGCACAGATACGCAGTATTTT,CASSVVPRTSGMSTDTQYF
.,TRBV18,.,TRBJ2-1,TGTGCCAGCTCACCCCCCGTGGGTGGTGGAATTTACAATGAGCAGTTCTTC,CASSPPVGGGIYNEQFF
TRBD1,TRBV10-3,.,TRBJ2-7,TGTGCCATCAGTTTTGAACAGGGGAACCACGAGCAGTACTTC,CAISFEQGNHEQYF
TRBD2,TRBV5-4,.,TRBJ2-1,TGTGCCAGCACTTCAGGGGCGGGAGGCCACTACAATGAGCAGTTCTTC,CASTSGAGGHYNEQFF
.,TRBV6-1,.,TRBJ2-1,TGTGCCAGCAGTGAAAGAGGGGGCTACAATGAGCAGTTCTTC,CASSERGGYNEQFF
.,TRBV2,.,TRBJ2-7,TGTGCCAGCAGTGCCGCTAGCGAACCATACGAGCAGTACTTC,CASSAASEPYEQYF
.,TRBV7-3,.,TRBJ1-1,TGTGCCAGCAGCTTAAGTGCGGTTTCAAACACTGAAGCTTTCTTT,CASSLSAVSNTEAFF
.,TRBV28,.,TRBJ2-2,TGTGCCAGCAGTTTACTTCGACAGAACCTCGGGGAGCTGTTTTTT,CASSLLRQNLGELFF
TRBD2,TRBV29-1,once,TRBJ2-2,TGCAGCGTTGATGGGGAACTAGCGGGAGGGCCGCGTACCGGGGAGCTGTTTTTT,CSVDGELAGGPRTGELFF
.,TRBV5-1,.,TRBJ2-2,TGCGCCAGCAGCTTGGAGGCTCCCTCCTACACCGGGGAGCTGTTTTTT,CASSLEAPSYTGELFF
TRBD2,TRBV18,once,TRBJ2-1,TGTGCCAGCTCACCCGGTCTAGCGGACTACAATGAGCAGTTCTTC,CASSPGLADYNEQFF
.,TRBV9,.,TRBJ2-3,TGTGCCAGCAGCGGGAGTTTAACAGATACGCAGTATTTT,CASSGSLTDTQYF
TRBD1,TRBV7-6,once,TRBJ1-5,TGTGCCAGCAGCCCTACGCCAGGGGGCTCCAATCAGCCCCAGCATTTT,CASSPTPGGSNQPQHF
TRBD2,TRBV7-2,.,TRBJ2-3,TGTGCCAGCAGCTCTAACGCACTAGCGGGATTTAGGGCAGATACGCAGTATTTT,CASSSNALAGFRADTQYF
.,TRBV4-1,.,TRBJ1-2,TGCGCCAGCAGCCAAGTGGTGGGATCCCCTTATGGCTACACCTTC,CASSQVVGSPYGYTF
.,TRBV5-5,once,TRBJ2-7,TGTGCCAGCAGCCCGGGAGAAGGGTACTACGAGCAGTACTTC,CASSPGEGYYEQYF
TRBD2,TRBV5-1,.,TRBJ2-2,TGCGCCAGCAGCTTGGTTTACGGGACTAGCGGGAGTATGAGGAACACCGGGGAGCTGTTTTTT,CASSLVYGTSGSMRNTGELFF